The source of this T cell receptor (beta chain) is a study of identical twins. This clonotype was seen only a few times. The CDR3 covers 13 residues. V was trimmed by 5 bases and J by 5 bases, leaving 13 bases between them. Germline-derived CDR1 and CDR2 are KGHSH and LQKENI. TCRdb recomputed calls from the 5' RACE reads with MiXCR, one row per CDR3 protein. The sample includes 500,000 to 550,000 distinct CDR3 sequences, less than 25% of them seen just once. These data were also reused for a study on T cells expressing NK-cell markers. That report notes: Researchers got TCR beta repertoires out of sorted CD3+CD56+NKG2C+, CD3+CD56+NKG2C- and CD3+CD56-NKG2C+ T cells.

Specimen: CD4+ T cells sorted from blood. The clonotype originates from a woman between 18 and 29 years old in good health. This sequence joins TRBV18 and TRBJ2-7, with D possibly being TRBD2 (6 bases). CDR3 in amino acids: CASSSDYLNEQYF. The CDR3 DNA is TGTGCCAGCTCATCGGACTATCTCAACGAGCAGTACTTC.